Below are 25 T cell receptor beta chains sequenced from a single sample in a study of blood T cell repertoires in COVID-19. Sequenced by immunoSEQ multiplex PCR; TCRdb stores in-frame clones only, minus some. This repertoire shows 250,000 to 350,000 clones, roughly nine tenths found once; its top ten account for 2.4%. Sequenced: PBMCs or T cells enriched from blood (not recorded which). The receptors were gathered from a woman under 30 who had recovered from COVID-19.

Only a few counts were recorded for this clone. This chain joins TRBV5-1 and TRBJ1-1; D is possibly TRBD1 (6 bases). The CDR3 has 14 residues. Germline V CDR1 and CDR2: SGHRS, YFSETQ. Trimming took off 1 base at V and 5 bases at J, with 12 bases between the two ends. CDR3 nucleotide sequence: TGCGCCAGCAGCTTGAAGGGGGATGATACTGAAGCTTTCTTT. Its protein product is CASSLKGDDTEAFF.

J is TRBJ1-1 and V is TRBV7-9; tentatively, D is TRBD1 (5 bases). Germline V lookup: CDR1 SEHNR, CDR2 FQNEAQ (reference sequence). The CDR3 extends over 14 amino acids. The V gene lost 3 bases and the J gene lost 3 bases, with 11 bases spanning the gap. CDR3 DNA: TGTGCCAGCAGCTTGCAGGGAGGTTACACTGAAGCTTTCTTT. Encoded protein: CASSLQGGYTEAFF.

The rearrangement links TRBV20-1 to TRBJ1-2, with a tentative D call TRBD1 (5 bases). Germline V lookup: CDR1 DFQATT, CDR2 SNEGSKA (reference sequence). V was shortened by 3 bases and J by 2 bases, with 10 bases between the two germline ends. The CDR3 covers 13 residues. The CDR3 region is CSASRRDNYGYTF. The CDR3 nucleotides are TGCAGTGCTAGTCGGAGGGACAACTATGGCTACACCTTC.

The chain joins TRBV2 to TRBJ1-4, with 11 bases fitting TRBD1. Per the germline V gene, CDR1 is SNHLY and CDR2 is FYNNEI. CDR3 length equals 15 residues. With 6 bases clipped from V and 7 bases from J, the junction kept 7 bases outside the gene matches. The chain's CDR3 is CASREDRGLFEKLFF. The CDR3 DNA follows: TGTGCCAGCAGAGAGGACAGGGGGCTTTTTGAAAAACTGTTTTTT.

This clone was detected a few times. The chain carries TRBV6-1 and TRBJ1-5; unclear D gene. The length of the CDR3 is 14 residues. Trimming removed 1 base at V and 6 bases at J, with 10 bases between. CDR1 is MNHNS and CDR2 is SASEGT in the germline V gene. CDR3 sequence (DNA): TGTGCCAGCAGTGAAGGGGGTGAGGGTCAGCCCCAGCATTTT. This sequence encodes CASSEGGEGQPQHF.

J is TRBJ2-7 and V is TRBV7-6; D might be TRBD1 (7 bases). This CDR3 is built from 14 residues. V lost 1 base, J lost 5 bases, and 12 bases lay in between. The germline gives CDR1 SGHVS, CDR2 FNYEAQ. CDR3 loop: CASSLGPRGDEQYF. As DNA, the CDR3 is TGTGCCAGCAGCTTAGGTCCCAGGGGGGACGAGCAGTACTTC. The full variable domain, in which reference TRBV7-6 and TRBJ2-7 provide the parts outside the CDR3, is GAGVSQSPRYKVTKRGQDVALRCDPISGHVSLYWYRQALGQGPEFLTYFNYEAQQDKSGLPNDRFSAERPEGSISTLTIQRTEQRDSAMYRCASSLGPRGDEQYFGPGTRLTVT.

V and J are TRBV5-4 and TRBJ1-5, with D possibly TRBD1 on 6 matching bases. V was cut by 0 bases and J by 9 bases, with 10 bases left in between. The CDR3 is made up of 13 amino acids. The germline CDR1 and CDR2 sequences are SGHNT and YYREEE (reference sequence). The CDR3, as DNA: TGTGCCAGCAGCTTGGGTAAGACAGGGCCCCAGCATTTT. It specifies CASSLGKTGPQHF. Supplemented by reference TRBV5-4 and TRBJ1-5, the full variable domain reads ETGVTQSPTHLIKTRGQQVTLRCSSQSGHNTVSWYQQALGQGPQFIFQYYREEENGRGNFPPRFSGLQFPNYSSELNVNALELDDSALYLCASSLGKTGPQHFGDGTRLSIL.

The chain recombines TRBV5-1 with TRBJ1-1; no clear D. This CDR3 has 15 residues. Trimming stripped 2 bases from V and 1 base from J, with 12 bases between. Looked up from germline, CDR1 is SGHRS and CDR2 is YFSETQ. The CDR3, as DNA: TGCGCCAGCAGCTTTTGGGAAGGAGGGAACACTGAAGCTTTCTTT. Protein product: CASSFWEGGNTEAFF.

The chain has TRBV15 and TRBJ1-1; a weak D match, TRBD1 (5 bases). Germline CDR1 LNHNV, CDR2 YYDKDF (reference sequence). This CDR3 region has 16 residues. Trimming shortened V by 0 bases and J by 3 bases, and 14 bases separated the two germline ends. CDR3 in DNA: TGTGCCACCAGCAGAGATTTTGTCAGGGCGCACACTGAAGCTTTCTTT. This sequence encodes CATSRDFVRAHTEAFF.

The CDR3 coding sequence is TGTGCCAGCCCTCCTTCGTCGAAACACCGTCTCCCCCAGCATTTT. Its protein product is CASPPSSKHRLPQHF. The V gene is TRBV27, the J gene TRBJ1-5; D gene unclear. The germline CDR1 and CDR2 sequences are MNHEY and SMNVEV (reference sequence). Trimming pared 8 bases from V and 10 bases from J, leaving 24 bases between. This CDR3 comprises 15 residues.

This clone turned up a few times. The chain is built from TRBV2 and TRBJ1-1, with 11 bases identical to TRBD1. CDR1 and CDR2 from the germline V gene are SNHLY and FYNNEI. CDR3 length: 13 amino acids. V gave up 7 bases and J gave up 6 bases; unmatched junction bases: 4. CDR3 nucleotides: TGTGCCAGCACCGGGACAGGGGGACCTGAAGCTTTCTTT. Translated, it gives CASTGTGGPEAFF.

The V call is TRBV7-6, the J call TRBJ1-2; D is undetermined. V dropped 1 base and J dropped 8 bases, with 8 bases sitting between them. Germline CDR1 SGHVS, CDR2 FNYEAQ. There are 12 residues in the CDR3. The CDR3 DNA reads as TGTGCCAGCAGCTTAGTGGGAGTGGGCTACACCTTC. It codes for CASSLVGVGYTF. The full variable domain, its missing parts supplied by reference TRBV7-6 and TRBJ1-2, is GAGVSQSPRYKVTKRGQDVALRCDPISGHVSLYWYRQALGQGPEFLTYFNYEAQQDKSGLPNDRFSAERPEGSISTLTIQRTEQRDSAMYRCASSLVGVGYTFGSGTRLTVV.

V gene TRBV11-2 combines with J gene TRBJ1-2; a possible D gene is TRBD1 (6 bases). Trimming shortened V by 5 bases and J by 2 bases, and 15 bases separated the two germline ends. Germline V gene data show CDR1 as SGHAT and CDR2 as FQNNGV. The CDR3 extends over 15 amino acids. The CDR3 region has the DNA TGTGCCAGCAGCGGAACCAGGGGTCGGAACTATGGCTACACCTTC. This codes for CASSGTRGRNYGYTF. The full variable domain, rest sourced from reference TRBV11-2 and TRBJ1-2, is EAGVAQSPRYKIIEKRQSVAFWCNPISGHATLYWYQQILGQGPKLLIQFQNNGVVDDSQLPKDRFSAERLKGVDSTLKIQPAKLEDSAVYLCASSGTRGRNYGYTFGSGTRLTVV.

This chain links TRBV14 with TRBJ1-4; 9 positions match TRBD1. Germline CDR1 SGHDN, CDR2 FVKESK. The CDR3 has 18 amino acids. V shed 1 base and J 8 bases; nucleotides not matched to a gene: 14. This CDR3 reads CASSQGMPTGGWREKLFF. The CDR3 bases are TGTGCCAGCAGCCAAGGCATGCCCACAGGGGGCTGGAGAGAAAAACTGTTTTTT. Full variable domain (remainder filled in from reference TRBV14 and TRBJ1-4): EAGVTQFPSHSVIEKGQTVTLRCDPISGHDNLYWYRRVMGKEIKFLLHFVKESKQDESGMPNNRFLAERTGGTYSTLKVQPAELEDSGVYFCASSQGMPTGGWREKLFFGSGTQLSVL.

The chain carries TRBV6-5 and TRBJ2-7, with D maybe TRBD1 (6 bases). The V end lost 6 bases, the J end lost 0 bases, and 9 bases lay between the germline ends. The CDR3 is made up of 13 amino acids. Germline CDR1 MNHEY, CDR2 SVGAGI. For the CDR3, the DNA is TGTGCCAGCAGCCGGACAGCCTCCTACGAGCAGTACTTC. Its protein product is CASSRTASYEQYF.

This clone was detected only once. V usage is TRBV19 and J usage is TRBJ1-1; possible D gene TRBD1, 6 bases. Germline V gene sequence: CDR1 LNHDA, CDR2 SQIVND (reference sequence). The CDR3 length is 14 residues. With 6 bases removed from V and 2 bases from J, the gap between germline ends came to 13 bases. CDR3 coding DNA: TGTGCCAGTAGCTGGGGGGGCAGAAACACTGAAGCTTTCTTT. Encoded protein: CASSWGGRNTEAFF.

In the case of this clone: Other DNA sequences in this sample translate to the same CDR3. The J gene is TRBJ1-4, the V gene TRBV9; D perhaps matches TRBD1 (6 bases). Trimming removed 0 bases from V and 8 bases from J, with 11 bases in between. Germline CDR1 is SGDLS and CDR2 is YYNGEE. The CDR3 extends over 14 amino acids. The CDR3 sequence is CASSVGGGGEKLFF. For the CDR3, the DNA is TGTGCCAGCAGCGTAGGGGGAGGGGGAGAAAAACTGTTTTTT.

In this sample, this clone turned up a few times. The chain is built from TRBV15 and TRBJ1-4; the D is unclear. CDR3 length: 11 amino acids. The germline V and J ends were trimmed by 6 bases and 8 bases, with 7 bases remaining between them. CDR1 is LNHNV, CDR2 YYDKDF, per germline (reference sequence). The CDR3 region has the DNA TGTGCCACCAGGGAGTACGAAAAACTGTTTTTT. Its translation is CATREYEKLFF.

This chain joins TRBV11-2 and TRBJ2-5; 8 bases agree with TRBD2. V gave up 5 bases and J gave up 2 bases; unmatched junction bases: 7. The V gene's germline CDR1 is SGHAT and CDR2 FQNNGV. This CDR3 spans 15 amino acids. In DNA form, the CDR3 reads TGTGCCAGCAGCCTCTCGGGGACTAGACAAGAGACCCAGTACTTC. Residues: CASSLSGTRQETQYF.

The V gene is TRBV18, the J gene TRBJ1-1; 8 nucleotides agree with TRBD1. J gave up 3 bases and V 6 bases, and 9 bases lay outside the gene matches. Germline V gene data show CDR1 as KGHSH and CDR2 as LQKENI. There are 15 residues in the CDR3. In DNA form, the CDR3 reads TGTGCCAGCTCCCCCCCGACAGGGGTTGACACTGAAGCTTTCTTT. It specifies CASSPPTGVDTEAFF. The full variable domain, completed using reference TRBV18 and TRBJ1-1, is NAGVMQNPRHLVRRRGQEARLRCSPMKGHSHVYWYRQLPEEGLKFMVYLQKENIIDESGMPKERFSAEFPKEGPSILRIQQVVRGDSAAYFCASSPPTGVDTEAFFGQGTRLTVV.

V gene TRBV7-9 combines with J gene TRBJ2-7; 7 nucleotides agree with TRBD1. The CDR3 totals 14 residues. Losses at the gene ends were 3 bases for V and 1 base for J; bases not matched to a gene: 3. Germline CDR1 is SEHNR and CDR2 is FQNEAQ (reference sequence). The CDR3 sequence is CASSFVTGSYEQYF. The CDR3 nucleotides read TGTGCCAGCAGCTTCGTGACAGGGTCCTACGAGCAGTACTTC.

The J gene is TRBJ2-6, the V gene TRBV7-8; 9 positions match TRBD1. The CDR3 has 16 residues. The ends lost 5 bases at V and 3 bases at J; junction bases unmatched: 5. Germline assignment: CDR1 SGHVS and CDR2 FQNEAQ. CDR3 loop: CASSKTGGYGANVLTF. The CDR3 DNA reads TGTGCCAGCAGCAAGACAGGGGGTTATGGGGCCAACGTCCTGACTTTC.

V gene TRBV5-1 combines with J gene TRBJ1-4; D gene ambiguous. V was trimmed by 1 base and J by 3 bases, leaving 10 bases between them. Germline V lookup: CDR1 SGHRS, CDR2 YFSETQ. This CDR3 has 15 amino acids. CDR3 region: CASSLNGLSNEKLFF. CDR3 nucleotides: TGCGCCAGCAGCTTGAATGGGCTCTCTAATGAAAAACTGTTTTTT.

This rearrangement joins TRBV13 to TRBJ1-2, with D perhaps TRBD1 (5 bases). V was trimmed by 6 bases and J by 3 bases, leaving 11 bases between them. From germline, CDR1 is PRHDT and CDR2 FYEKMQ (reference sequence). This CDR3 has 13 residues. The CDR3 coding sequence is TGTGCCAGCAGTTCAGGGCGAGACTATGGCTACACCTTC. Residues: CASSSGRDYGYTF.

The V and J genes are TRBV10-3 and TRBJ1-1, with D unclear. Germline V gives CDR1 ENHRY, CDR2 SYGVKD. The CDR3 covers 12 residues. With 8 bases removed from V and 1 base from J, the gap between germline ends came to 8 bases. The CDR3 DNA reads as TGTGCCATCCGGGAGCAGAACACTGAAGCTTTCTTT. Residues: CAIREQNTEAFF.